This T cell receptor beta chain was found in a study of beta chain features in type 1 diabetes. Findings and caveats of the study: Patients' naive, central memory and regulatory TCRB repertoires appeared more alike than those of healthy donors. Moderate yet significant TCRB CDR3 shortening was seen in Type 1 diabetes patients in all four CD4+ subsets.

Averaging about 120 mL, one heparinised blood draw was given by each donor. This CDR3 comprises 12 residues. Trimming shortened V by 5 bases and J by 3 bases, and 10 bases separated the two germline ends. CDR1 SQVTM and CDR2 ANQGSEA come from the germline V gene. This clone was seen only a few times. Its matching antigen is unknown. The isolated RNA, all of it, was reverse transcribed, so expressed TCRB transcripts were what got sequenced. Approximately 3.5 million reads was the average for naive, central memory and regulatory T cell samples. Using immunoSEQ multiplex PCR, the repertoire was profiled, and TCRdb retains in-frame clones only, with some absent. The sample shows about 370,000 clones, about 10% of them seen only once.

Sequences were obtained from central memory CD4+ T cells from blood. The receptor was isolated from a man aged 25-40 years with type 1 diabetes. The chain joins TRBV29-1 to TRBJ1-1; D is unresolved. This CDR3 is CSVFKNYTEAFF. The CDR3 DNA sequence: TGCAGCGTTTTCAAGAATTACACTGAAGCTTTCTTT.